One and the same sample provided the 26 T cell receptor beta chains below, sequenced in a study of cytomegalovirus exposure and HLA in healthy donors. The PCR employed 60 Vbeta primers together with 13 Jbeta primers. Repertoires were generated with immunoSEQ multiplex PCR, while TCRdb's copy carries only in-frame clones and drops some. The data show some 42,000 clones, about 50% seen once. Sequencing was performed on PBMCs. These receptors all stem from a human donor in good health.

The CDR3, as DNA: TGTGCCAGCCGCAGTGAGGATAAAATCACCGGGGAGCTGTTTTTT. This gives the protein CASRSEDKITGELFF. The chain recombines TRBV27 with TRBJ2-2; D unresolved. CDR3 length equals 15 residues. Trimming removed 8 bases from V and 4 bases from J, with 17 bases in between. Germline V CDR1 and CDR2: MNHEY, SMNVEV (reference sequence).

The rearrangement links TRBV10-1 to TRBJ1-5; unclear D gene. From germline, CDR1 is WNHNN and CDR2 SYGVQD (reference sequence). This CDR3 has 12 residues. V was cut by 6 bases and J by 6 bases, with 9 bases left in between. Here the CDR3 reads CASSPGSQPQHF. The CDR3 bases are TGCGCCAGCAGCCCCGGTAGTCAGCCCCAGCATTTT.

The V and J genes are TRBV13 and TRBJ1-1; D is possibly TRBD1 (5 bases). This CDR3 comprises 13 residues. V gave up 3 bases and J gave up 11 bases, with 16 bases separating them. The germline V gene encodes CDR1 PRHDT and CDR2 FYEKMQ (reference sequence). The CDR3 DNA sequence: TGTGCCAGCAGCTTTTTTGACAGACCCGACGCTTTCTTT. This codes for CASSFFDRPDAFF.

Relative to its sample, this clone is medium-sized. CDR3 sequence (DNA): TGCGCCAGCAGTCATCCGGGACAGGGGGCTACCTCCTACGAGCAGTACTTC. It yields the protein CASSHPGQGATSYEQYF. This sequence joins TRBV23-1 and TRBJ2-7; TRBD1 matches 12 bases. TRBV23-1 counts as an open reading frame of uncertain function. The junction had 6 bases not matched to a gene; V was cut back by 3 bases and J by 0 bases. CDR3 length equals 17 residues.

The chain is built from TRBV5-4 and TRBJ2-5; D is uncertain. The germline V gene has CDR1 SGHNT and CDR2 YYREEE (reference sequence). The CDR3 has 14 amino acids. V lost 2 bases, J lost 5 bases, and 13 bases lay in between. CDR3 in amino acids: CASSFGGVLETQYF. The CDR3 coding sequence is TGTGCCAGCAGCTTCGGCGGAGTGTTGGAGACCCAGTACTTC.

The gene calls are TRBV11-1 and TRBJ2-1; D unclear. Germline V CDR1 and CDR2: SGHAT, FQDESV (reference sequence). This CDR3 is built from 13 residues. V lost 1 base to trimming and J lost 7 bases, with 8 bases between them. The CDR3: CASSLVSGNEQFF. For the CDR3, the DNA is TGTGCCAGCAGCTTAGTGTCCGGGAATGAGCAGTTCTTC.

This clone was picked up a small number of times. The V call is TRBV6-1, the J call TRBJ1-2; 7 nucleotides agree with TRBD1. Losses at the gene ends were 1 base for V and 1 base for J; bases not matched to a gene: 3. CDR3 size: 15 residues. Germline V gene sequence: CDR1 MNHNS, CDR2 SASEGT. CDR3 coding DNA: TGTGCCAGCAGTGAAGAGGGGGCAGGTAACTATGGCTACACCTTC. Its translation is CASSEEGAGNYGYTF.

V is TRBV7-8 and J is TRBJ2-5; 8 positions match TRBD2. Looked up from germline, CDR1 is SGHVS and CDR2 is FQNEAQ. The CDR3 has 15 residues. V dropped 6 bases and J dropped 4; count of bases not matched to a gene: 10. The CDR3 loop is CASRTQTGGGETQYF. In nucleotides, the CDR3 is TGTGCCAGCAGGACTCAAACCGGGGGGGGAGAGACCCAGTACTTC.

This clone was detected only a few times. The V call is TRBV4-2, the J call TRBJ1-2, with 8 bases matching TRBD1. The CDR3 loop spans 17 amino acids. After removal of 0 bases from V and 4 bases from J, the junction contained 10 bases not matched to a gene. Germline V gives CDR1 LGHNA, CDR2 YNFKEQ. The CDR3 loop is CASSQDGTGRTPYGYTF. CDR3 in DNA: TGTGCCAGCAGCCAAGATGGGACAGGCCGAACCCCCTATGGCTACACCTTC.

This sequence joins TRBV6-5 and TRBJ2-1, with 7 bases identical to TRBD2. The V segment lost 2 bases and the J segment 4 bases; nucleotides outside the gene matches: 5. The CDR3 has 15 residues. The V gene's germline CDR1 is MNHEY and CDR2 SVGAGI. CDR3 DNA sequence: TGTGCCAGCAGTTACGGAGCGGGAATTTACAATGAGCAGTTCTTC. This translates into CASSYGAGIYNEQFF.

Concerning this clone itself: Within the sample, other DNA sequences also encode this same CDR3. The CDR3 DNA is TGTGCCTGGAAGGGGGGGGGACGGGGGGGCTTGCTGTGCGCAAAAGAGACCCAGTACTTC. Translated, it gives CAWKGGGRGGLLCAKETQYF. This rearrangement joins TRBV30 to TRBJ2-5, with 8 bases that match TRBD2. The germline V gene encodes CDR1 GTSNPN and CDR2 SVGIG (reference sequence). V lost 4 bases and J lost 3; bases outside the gene matches: 25. This CDR3 is 20 amino acids long.

The rearrangement links TRBV27 to TRBJ1-1, with D tentatively TRBD1 (5 bases). The CDR3 length is 15 residues. Germline values: CDR1 MNHEY, CDR2 SMNVEV (reference sequence). V shed 6 bases and J shed 4 bases, with 18 bases lying between them. CDR3 nucleotide sequence: TGTGCCAGCAGACCCCTGGCCCAAGGGGTCACTGAAGCTTTCTTT. Its translation is CASRPLAQGVTEAFF.

CDR3 region: CASSLVTGANQPQHF. The CDR3 nucleotides are TGCGCCAGCAGCTTGGTGACAGGGGCGAATCAGCCCCAGCATTTT. The V call is TRBV5-1, the J call TRBJ1-5; 8 bases line up with TRBD1. Germline V gene sequence: CDR1 SGHRS, CDR2 YFSETQ. The CDR3 covers 15 residues. V lost 0 bases to trimming and J lost 4 bases; unmatched junction nucleotides: 3. Full variable domain (missing parts from reference TRBV5-1 and TRBJ1-5): KAGVTQTPRYLIKTRGQQVTLSCSPISGHRSVSWYQQTPGQGLQFLFEYFSETQRNKGNFPGRFSGRQFSNSRSEMNVSTLELGDSALYLCASSLVTGANQPQHFGDGTRLSIL.

The chain employs TRBV7-2 and TRBJ1-3; the match to TRBD1 covers 7 bases. V shed 0 bases, J shed 0 bases, and the junction held 2 bases outside the gene matches. This CDR3 has 16 residues. The germline CDR1 and CDR2 sequences are SGHTA and FQGNSA. The CDR3 DNA is TGTGCCAGCAGCTTAGCATGGACAGGCTCTGGAAACACCATATATTTT. Protein product: CASSLAWTGSGNTIYF.

This clone has more than one count but fewer than ten. V is TRBV6-5 and J is TRBJ1-1; possible D gene TRBD1, 5 bases. Germline CDR1 reads MNHEY; CDR2 reads SVGAGI. V gave up 8 bases and J gave up 1 base, with 11 bases separating them. The length of the CDR3 is 13 residues. CDR3 bases: TGTGCCAGCGGGGGGGGATCGAACACTGAAGCTTTCTTT. It specifies CASGGGSNTEAFF.

V usage is TRBV6-1 and J usage is TRBJ2-1; 8 bases map to TRBD2. This CDR3 is built from 17 residues. The germline V gene has CDR1 MNHNS and CDR2 SASEGT. V gave up 1 base and J gave up 8 bases; unmatched junction bases: 13. The CDR3, as DNA: TGTGCCAGCAGTGAAGTAAGGATTAGCGGGATACCCCATGAGCAGTTCTTC. Translated, it gives CASSEVRISGIPHEQFF.

This chain connects TRBV6-5 to TRBJ1-1, with 8 bases matching TRBD1. Germline assignment: CDR1 MNHEY and CDR2 SVGAGI. This CDR3 has 13 residues. The V and J ends lost 3 bases and 4 bases, in that order; junction bases with no gene match: 1. The chain's CDR3 is CASSYTGGTEAFF. The CDR3 DNA is TGTGCCAGCAGTTATACAGGGGGCACTGAAGCTTTCTTT.

This clone was counted only a few times. The chain joins TRBV18 to TRBJ2-1; TRBD2 matches at 11 bases. The CDR3 sequence is 13 residues long. The V gene end was trimmed by 0 bases and the J gene end by 15 bases; junction bases not matched to a gene: 4. Germline assignment: CDR1 KGHSH and CDR2 LQKENI. The chain's CDR3 is CASSPPGTSGAFF. In nucleotides, the CDR3 is TGTGCCAGCTCACCACCGGGGACTAGCGGTGCGTTCTTC.

A few counts support this clone. This sequence joins TRBV6-1 and TRBJ1-1, with 7 bases matching TRBD1. The CDR3 spans 13 residues. The J segment lost 1 base and the V segment lost 5 bases, leaving 1 base of the junction unmatched. The V gene's germline CDR1 is MNHNS and CDR2 SASEGT. CDR3 DNA sequence: TGTGCCAGCAGTCGGACAGGGAACACTGAAGCTTTCTTT. This sequence encodes CASSRTGNTEAFF.

The V gene is TRBV6-6, the J gene TRBJ2-7, with D possibly matching TRBD2 (6 bases). CDR1 and CDR2 (germline): MNHNY, SVGAGI (reference sequence). V shed 11 bases and J shed 3 bases, with 14 bases lying between them. The CDR3 extends over 12 amino acids. The CDR3 loop is CAGGDRRYEQYF. CDR3 nucleotide sequence: TGTGCCGGAGGGGACCGACGCTACGAGCAGTACTTC.

CDR3 loop: CASNPTQEGGNEKLFF. Here the CDR3 DNA reads TGTGCCAGTAACCCGACCCAGGAGGGCGGTAATGAAAAACTGTTTTTT. The chain is built from TRBV19 and TRBJ1-4; D ambiguous. The germline gives CDR1 LNHDA, CDR2 SQIVND (reference sequence). CDR3 size: 16 residues. V lost 7 bases, J lost 4 bases, and 19 bases lay in between.

V and J are TRBV18 and TRBJ1-3, with a tentative D call TRBD1 (5 bases). Germline V CDR1 and CDR2: KGHSH, LQKENI. The germline V and J ends were trimmed by 3 bases and 2 bases, with 8 bases remaining between them. This CDR3 is built from 14 residues. CDR3 DNA: TGTGCCAGCTCACCGAAGGGGACTGGAAACACCATATATTTT. This encodes CASSPKGTGNTIYF. Full variable domain (remainder filled in from reference TRBV18 and TRBJ1-3): NAGVMQNPRHLVRRRGQEARLRCSPMKGHSHVYWYRQLPEEGLKFMVYLQKENIIDESGMPKERFSAEFPKEGPSILRIQQVVRGDSAAYFCASSPKGTGNTIYFGEGSWLTVV.

The V gene is TRBV5-4, the J gene TRBJ2-5; 11 bases match TRBD1. The CDR3 runs to 14 residues. V shed 3 bases and J 4 bases; nucleotides not matched to a gene: 2. Germline-derived CDR1 and CDR2 are SGHNT and YYREEE (reference sequence). The CDR3 coding sequence is TGTGCCAGCAGCTCGGGACAGGGGGGAGAGACCCAGTACTTC. Residues: CASSSGQGGETQYF.

V is TRBV6-5 and J is TRBJ2-4; 7 nucleotides agree with TRBD1. The CDR3 contains 15 residues. Germline V lookup: CDR1 MNHEY, CDR2 SVGAGI. Trimming removed 5 bases from V and 2 bases from J; junction bases left unmatched: 6. CDR3 sequence (DNA): TGTGCCAGCAGTACCGACAGGGACCCCAAAAACATTCAGTACTTC. Protein sequence: CASSTDRDPKNIQYF.

This clone was counted a few times. The chain joins TRBV7-9 to TRBJ1-1; 8 bases line up with TRBD1. V gave up 9 bases and J gave up 6 bases; unmatched junction bases: 15. Germline V lookup: CDR1 SEHNR, CDR2 FQNEAQ (reference sequence). CDR3 size: 15 residues. In DNA, the CDR3 is TGTGCCAGTGGCCCAACCTTCGAACAGGGGGCTGAAGCTTTCTTT. This translates into CASGPTFEQGAEAFF.

This clone was seen a few times. This chain uses TRBV7-3 with TRBJ2-1, with D maybe TRBD2 (5 bases). This CDR3 has 14 amino acids. Trimming took off 1 base at V and 8 bases at J, with 12 bases between the two ends. Per the germline V gene, CDR1 is SGHTA and CDR2 is FQGTGA. In DNA, the CDR3 is TGTGCCAGCAGCTTAATGGCTAGCATGGATGAGCAGTTCTTC. Amino acid sequence: CASSLMASMDEQFF.